These 27 T cell receptor beta chains came from one sample sequenced in a study of beta chain features in type 1 diabetes. The isolated RNA, all of it, was reverse transcribed, so expressed TCRB transcripts were what got sequenced. Sequenced by immunoSEQ multiplex PCR; TCRdb stores in-frame clones only, minus some. The table lists about 320,000 clones, 11% to 15% of them singletons. The sample comprised central memory CD4+ T cells from blood. The receptors stem from a man aged 25-45 years in good health.

This clone was observed a few times. The chain combines TRBV5-1 with TRBJ2-5; D possibly corresponds to TRBD2 (6 bases). There are 15 residues in the CDR3. The V end was cut by 0 bases, the J end by 4 bases, with 13 bases between. The germline V gene has CDR1 SGHRS and CDR2 YFSETQ. The CDR3 spells CASSLASTSTETQYF. CDR3 nucleotide sequence: TGCGCCAGCAGCTTGGCCTCCACTAGCACAGAGACCCAGTACTTC.

In its sample, this clone was seen a few times. CDR3 DNA: TGCGCCAGCAGCTTGTCCCGGGCCAACGAGCAGTACGTC. Residues: CASSLSRANEQYV. The V call is TRBV5-1, the J call TRBJ2-7; D gene uncertain. Germline CDR1 SGHRS, CDR2 YFSETQ. V dropped 1 base and J dropped 5 bases, with 10 bases sitting between them. This CDR3 is built from 13 residues.

This clone was observed a few times. The chain's CDR3 is CASSQDLRDRINYGYTF. As DNA, the CDR3 is TGTGCCAGCAGCCAAGACCTCCGGGACAGGATTAACTATGGCTACACCTTC. V is TRBV4-2 and J is TRBJ1-2; TRBD1 matches 8 bases. This CDR3 contains 17 residues. Per germline, CDR1 LGHNA and CDR2 YNFKEQ. Trimming removed 0 bases from V and 1 base from J; junction bases left unmatched: 7.

CDR3: CASSLSQTNQPQHF. DNA of the CDR3: TGTGCCAGCAGTTTATCACAGACTAATCAGCCCCAGCATTTT. The genes are TRBV28 and TRBJ1-5; D unresolved. From germline, CDR1 is MDHEN and CDR2 SYDVKM. CDR3 length: 14 amino acids. V was pared by 1 base and J by 4 bases, with 8 bases between. The entire variable domain, with the rest obtained from reference TRBV28 and TRBJ1-5, is as follows: DVKVTQSSRYLVKRTGEKVFLECVQDMDHENMFWYRQDPGLGLRLIYFSYDVKMKEKGDIPEGYSVSREKKERFSLILESASTNQTSMYLCASSLSQTNQPQHFGDGTRLSIL.

This clone was counted a few times. The V gene is TRBV6-1, the J gene TRBJ2-2; perhaps TRBD1 as D (5 bases). Trimming shortened V by 10 bases and J by 6 bases, and 6 bases separated the two germline ends. Germline V CDR1 and CDR2: MNHNS, SASEGT. The CDR3 totals 10 residues. As DNA, the CDR3 is TGTGCCACCAGGGCCGGGGAGCTGTTTTTT. Amino acids: CATRAGELFF.

Note on this clone: Given a much more abundant clone one base away, this may be a read error. The gene calls are TRBV7-2 and TRBJ1-5; D uncertain. Germline CDR1 SGHTA, CDR2 FQGNSA. This CDR3 has 12 residues. The CDR3 nucleotides are TGTGCCAGCAGCCTTCCTGATTGGCCCCGGCATTTT. It encodes CASSLPDWPRHF. The full variable domain, completed using reference TRBV7-2 and TRBJ1-5, is GAGVSQSPSNKVTEKGKDVELRCDPISGHTALYWYRQSLGQGLEFLIYFQGNSAPDKSGLPSDRFSAERTGGSVSTLTIQRTQQEDSAVYLCASSLPDWPRHFGDGTRLSIL.

This clone occurred a few times. This chain links TRBV7-9 with TRBJ2-3; D remains unclear. The CDR3 is 11 amino acids. The V gene lost 5 bases and the J gene lost 5 bases, with 5 bases spanning the gap. Germline V gene sequence: CDR1 SEHNR, CDR2 FQNEAQ (reference sequence). The CDR3 bases are TGTGCCAGCAGCACAGAAGATACGCAGTATTTT. This encodes CASSTEDTQYF.

The V call is TRBV7-3, the J call TRBJ1-4, with D perhaps TRBD1 (5 bases). This CDR3 contains 16 residues. Germline values: CDR1 SGHTA, CDR2 FQGTGA. V lost 5 bases and J 2 bases, leaving 15 bases between the germline ends. This chain's CDR3 is CASSVNGRVTNEKLFF. The CDR3 DNA sequence: TGTGCCAGCAGCGTTAATGGCAGGGTGACTAATGAAAAACTGTTTTTT.

This clone has a handful of counts. The chain is built from TRBV25-1 and TRBJ2-3; no definite D call. The germline V gene encodes CDR1 MGHDK and CDR2 SYGVNS. The V and J ends lost 5 bases and 3 bases respectively, with 9 bases between them. There are 13 residues in the CDR3. CDR3 coding DNA: TGTGCCAGCAGTAGATCGGCTACAGATACGCAGTATTTT. Translated, it gives CASSRSATDTQYF.

The V and J genes are TRBV7-8 and TRBJ2-6; D is uncertain. The germline gives CDR1 SGHVS, CDR2 FQNEAQ. The CDR3 is made up of 15 amino acids. The V gene lost 5 bases and the J gene lost 0 bases, with 8 bases spanning the gap. CDR3 protein: CASSPTVSGANVLTF. In DNA, the CDR3 is TGTGCCAGCAGCCCGACGGTCTCTGGGGCCAACGTCCTGACTTTC.

This clone has just a few counts. The chain joins TRBV4-3 to TRBJ2-3; 8 bases line up with TRBD2. In germline, CDR1 is LGHNA, CDR2 YSLEER. J lost 4 bases, V lost 0 bases, and 9 bases had no gene match. The CDR3 contains 17 residues. In DNA, the CDR3 is TGCGCCAGCAGCCAAGAACTAGCGGTCCAAGGGGCAGATACGCAGTATTTT. As protein: CASSQELAVQGADTQYF.

The V and J genes are TRBV7-9 and TRBJ1-2, with a weak D call TRBD1 (5 bases). This CDR3 is 14 amino acids long. V was shortened by 3 bases and J by 8 bases, with 16 bases between the two germline ends. Germline CDR1 SEHNR, CDR2 FQNEAQ (reference sequence). CDR3 loop: CASSFEQAWAGYTF. CDR3 coding DNA: TGTGCCAGCAGCTTCGAACAGGCTTGGGCCGGCTACACCTTC.

A few counts support this clone. Written as DNA, the CDR3 is TGTGCCAGCAGCTTGGGGGTGACAGGGGGCTTTTACGAGCAGTACTTC. It is translated as CASSLGVTGGFYEQYF. The chain uses TRBV5-4 and TRBJ2-7; 10 positions agree with TRBD1. From germline, CDR1 is SGHNT and CDR2 YYREEE (reference sequence). The trim removed 0 bases at V and 4 bases at J, leaving 7 bases unmatched. The CDR3 extends over 16 amino acids.

This clone was seen a handful of times. The gene calls are TRBV27 and TRBJ2-2, with TRBD1 as a possible D gene (6 bases). V was cut by 7 bases and J by 6 bases, with 24 bases left in between. The CDR3 is 17 amino acids. CDR1 is MNHEY and CDR2 is SMNVEV in the germline V gene (reference sequence). DNA for the CDR3: TGTGCCAGCACCTTACGCCTAGGGGGTCGGTTTTCCGGGGAGCTGTTTTTT. Protein: CASTLRLGGRFSGELFF.

The sample holds a few counts of this clone. J is TRBJ2-1 and V is TRBV4-2, with 10 bases fitting TRBD2. The CDR3 is made up of 16 amino acids. Germline trimming cut 1 base from V and 7 bases from J; bases unmatched to any gene: 7. CDR1 LGHNA and CDR2 YNFKEQ come from the germline V gene. For the CDR3, the DNA is TGTGCCAGCAGCCAAGGGCCTAGCGGGAGTGGGAATGAGCAGTTCTTC. Translating gives CASSQGPSGSGNEQFF.

With respect to this clone: A junction end diverges from the germline sequence, so it may reflect a read error. The rearrangement uses TRBV7-8 and TRBJ2-7; TRBD1 matches 9 bases. The length of the CDR3 is 16 residues. Germline V gives CDR1 SGHVS, CDR2 FQNEAQ. Here the CDR3 reads CASSSPGTGYSYEQNF. CDR3 in DNA: TGTGCCAGCAGCTCGCCCGGGACAGGGTATTCCTACGAGCAGAACTTC.

This clone was counted only a few times. The J gene is TRBJ2-3, the V gene TRBV14; 9 bases align to TRBD2. After removal of 0 bases from V and 4 bases from J, the junction contained 8 bases not matched to a gene. The CDR3 runs to 17 residues. CDR1 and CDR2 from the germline V gene are SGHDN and FVKESK. CDR3 amino acids: CASSQDRSSGIPDTQYF. The CDR3 nucleotides read TGTGCCAGCAGCCAAGATAGGTCTAGCGGGATCCCAGATACGCAGTATTTT.

The rearrangement links TRBV12-5 to TRBJ1-5; D ambiguous. The CDR3 is made up of 15 amino acids. Trimming pared 6 bases from V and 2 bases from J, leaving 14 bases between. Germline V gene lookup returns CDR1 LGHNT and CDR2 FRNRAP. CDR3 in amino acids: CASGTGLPGNQPQHF. The CDR3 coding sequence is TGTGCTAGTGGGACCGGACTCCCAGGCAATCAGCCCCAGCATTTT.

To note about this clone: One junction end disagrees with the germline gene, perhaps due to a read error. The V gene is TRBV7-2, the J gene TRBJ2-1; a weak D match, TRBD2 (5 bases). The CDR3 loop spans 16 amino acids. Per germline, CDR1 SGHTA and CDR2 FQGNSA. Written as DNA, the CDR3 is TGTGCCAGCAGTTTAGGCCCGGGAACACCCTACAATGAGCAGTTCTTC. Protein sequence: CASSLGPGTPYNEQFF.

The gene calls are TRBV29-1 and TRBJ1-5; D remains ambiguous. V lost 1 base, J lost 9 bases, and 22 bases lay in between. This CDR3 is 16 amino acids long. CDR1 is SQVTM, CDR2 ANQGSEA, per germline. CDR3 sequence reads: CSVEVVTPRGGWPQHF. The CDR3 bases are TGCAGCGTTGAAGTTGTCACTCCCCGAGGCGGTTGGCCCCAGCATTTT.

CDR3 sequence reads: CASRTGGNNSPLHF. Here the CDR3 DNA reads TGTGCCAGTCGGACAGGGGGAAATAATTCACCCCTCCACTTT. This chain connects TRBV6-5 to TRBJ1-6, with TRBD1 identical over 10 bases. In germline, CDR1 is MNHEY, CDR2 SVGAGI. V trimming: 9 bases; J trimming: 5 bases; junction bases outside the gene matches: 4. The CDR3 is 14 amino acids.

Comment on this clone: A junction end diverges from the germline sequence, so it may reflect a read error. The chain combines TRBV7-9 with TRBJ2-1, with TRBD2 matching over 12 bases. CDR1 is SEHNR and CDR2 is FQNEAQ in the germline V gene (reference sequence). The CDR3 consists of 13 residues. CDR3 in amino acids: CASRTSGANEQLF. The CDR3, as DNA: TGTGCCAGCCGGACTAGCGGGGCTAATGAGCAGCTCTTC.

V is TRBV6-1 and J is TRBJ1-2; D remains unclear. Trimming shortened V by 2 bases and J by 3 bases, and 4 bases separated the two germline ends. CDR1 is MNHNS, CDR2 SASEGT, per germline. This CDR3 spans 12 amino acids. CDR3 loop: CASSEQDYGYTF. The DNA of the CDR3 is TGTGCCAGCAGTGAACAGGACTATGGCTACACCTTC.

At least ten counts were recorded for this clone. The gene calls are TRBV29-1 and TRBJ2-2; TRBD1 matches 12 bases. Germline V CDR1 and CDR2: SQVTM, ANQGSEA. Trimming cost V 7 bases and J 7 bases; bases outside gene matches: 4. The CDR3 runs 13 residues. The CDR3 reads CSAGTGGDGELFF. CDR3 sequence (DNA): TGCAGCGCCGGGACAGGGGGCGACGGGGAGCTGTTTTTT.

This clone was counted a few times. This chain connects TRBV5-4 to TRBJ2-2; D gene ambiguous. The germline V gene has CDR1 SGHNT and CDR2 YYREEE (reference sequence). The CDR3 is 13 amino acids. V was pared by 4 bases and J by 3 bases, with 7 bases between. CDR3 nucleotides: TGTGCCAGCAGCCCCCCGGACACCGGGGAGCTGTTTTTT. Encoded protein: CASSPPDTGELFF.

This clone was observed at least ten times. The chain links TRBV7-9 to TRBJ2-1, with 9 bases lining up with TRBD2. Germline trimming cut 2 bases from V and 7 bases from J; bases unmatched to any gene: 6. The CDR3 sequence is 15 residues long. The germline gives CDR1 SEHNR, CDR2 FQNEAQ (reference sequence). CDR3 residues: CASSLMREGHNEQFF. The CDR3 DNA reads as TGTGCCAGCAGCTTAATGCGGGAGGGCCATAATGAGCAGTTCTTC.

This chain connects TRBV2 to TRBJ2-5; 13 nucleotides match TRBD2. This CDR3 has 15 amino acids. Germline V lookup: CDR1 SNHLY, CDR2 FYNNEI. Trimming at V came to 5 bases and at J to 2 bases, leaving 2 bases not matched to a gene. This chain's CDR3 is CASSRLAGGQETQYF. CDR3 sequence (DNA): TGTGCCAGCAGTCGACTAGCGGGGGGTCAAGAGACCCAGTACTTC. Full variable domain (missing parts from reference TRBV2 and TRBJ2-5): EPEVTQTPSHQVTQMGQEVILRCVPISNHLYFYWYRQILGQKVEFLVSFYNNEISEKSEIFDDQFSVERPDGSNFTLKIRSTKLEDSAMYFCASSRLAGGQETQYFGPGTRLLVL.